Listed below are T cell receptor beta chains from one sample, sequenced in a study of OX40 agonist ivuxolimab in advanced cancers. Assay: immunoSEQ multiplex PCR; the TCRdb copy retains only in-frame clones and omits some. The sample holds some 68,000 clones; about 89% are singletons and the top ten take approximately 2.1%. This sample comprised CD4+ or CD8+ T cells sorted from blood, obtained in a trial of the OX40 agonist ivuxolimab. These receptors were collected from an adult with an advanced solid tumor such as melanoma, head and neck, liver or kidney cancer. CDR3s include the opening cysteine and the closing phenylalanine or tryptophan.

j_call	v_call	cdr3_aa
TRBJ2-7	TRBV19	CASSDRGPYEQYF
TRBJ2-3	TRBV29-1	CSGSRGLGGVNTDTQYF
TRBJ1-1	TRBV6-5	CASSRTGMNTEAFF
TRBJ1-1	TRBV4-1	CASSLSRRAEPEAFF
TRBJ2-1	TRBV6-5	CASRTSGSPEQFF
TRBJ1-2	TRBV7-4	CASSLTDRVESYGYTF
TRBJ2-1	TRBV15	CATSSELAGRAYNEQFF
TRBJ2-1	TRBV5-1	CASSLDLAGAYEQFF
TRBJ2-3	TRBV5-1	CASSTDRGGGTDTQYF
TRBJ1-2	TRBV10-3	CAISERGQGSDGYTF
TRBJ2-2	TRBV5-4	CASSFGQVVNTGELFF
TRBJ1-3	TRBV5-5	CASSLAGVGGTGNTIYF
TRBJ1-1	TRBV19	CASSLRSNEAFF
TRBJ2-2	TRBV4-1	CASSSSGTGNTGELFF
TRBJ1-1	TRBV6-5	CASSYVGGMNTEAFF
TRBJ1-6	TRBV9	CASSGPSRGVFQLHF
TRBJ2-1	TRBV4-2	CASRYDRGTYNEQFF
TRBJ2-1	TRBV5-1	CASSLVLAGVDEQFF
TRBJ1-2	TRBV10-2	CASSGPGQGSIGYTF
TRBJ2-5	TRBV14	CASSQGQGTYQETQYF
TRBJ2-7	TRBV27	CASSLSRASGTVLYEQYF
TRBJ1-2	TRBV21-1	CASSKGFGRNYGYTF
TRBJ2-3	TRBV9	CASSIRPSTDTQYF
TRBJ2-1	TRBV7-9	CASSWGTGDLNEQFF
TRBJ2-1	TRBV7-2	CASSLAGLVVGNEQFF
TRBJ1-2	TRBV7-8	CASSPRRDFLNYGYTF
TRBJ2-7	TRBV5-4	CASSSGQQGRDEQYF
TRBJ2-2	TRBV11-2	CASSYNRDKGNTGELFF
TRBJ2-2	TRBV4-2	CASSQDLAGGPRTGELFF
TRBJ2-7	TRBV5-1	CASSPGSTGYYEQYF
TRBJ1-5	TRBV6-1	CASSEIRHQPQHF
TRBJ1-5	TRBV27	CASSPRTPYSNQPQHF
TRBJ2-3	TRBV10-3	CAIRSGADTDTQYF
TRBJ1-3	TRBV30	CAWNLRNTIYF
TRBJ2-5	TRBV7-6	CASSFTSEETQYF
TRBJ2-7	TRBV7-9	CASSLGSGQGPEQYF
TRBJ2-2	TRBV18	CASSPLDTGELFF
TRBJ1-5	TRBV15	CATSRTGGIEPQHF
TRBJ2-2	TRBV6-6	CASSYLDTGELFF
TRBJ1-3	TRBV12-5	CASGARDSARNTIYF
TRBJ2-5	TRBV19	CASSSSRETQYF
TRBJ2-2	TRBV6-1	CASQREVYTGELFF
TRBJ1-5	TRBV19	CASRRDSQGLMGQPQHF
TRBJ2-7	TRBV7-3	CASSRTEGYEQYF
TRBJ2-7	TRBV6-6	CASSSGRYEQYF
TRBJ1-4	TRBV28	CASSSQTGREREKLFF
TRBJ1-2	TRBV9	CASSVGLTSYGYTF
TRBJ2-1	TRBV15	CATSTLAASSYNEQFF
TRBJ2-7	TRBV2	CASSDPFDSNGYEQYF
TRBJ2-7	TRBV27	CASQGGGTGEHEQYF
TRBJ1-2	TRBV5-1	CASSFEGHNYGYTF
TRBJ2-1	TRBV7-9	CASSLAGAVNEQFF
TRBJ1-1	TRBV7-8	CASSFPRDRDSDTEAFF
TRBJ2-7	TRBV6-6	CASSYSGSLNEQYF
TRBJ1-2	TRBV7-3	CASSLSPGDGYTF